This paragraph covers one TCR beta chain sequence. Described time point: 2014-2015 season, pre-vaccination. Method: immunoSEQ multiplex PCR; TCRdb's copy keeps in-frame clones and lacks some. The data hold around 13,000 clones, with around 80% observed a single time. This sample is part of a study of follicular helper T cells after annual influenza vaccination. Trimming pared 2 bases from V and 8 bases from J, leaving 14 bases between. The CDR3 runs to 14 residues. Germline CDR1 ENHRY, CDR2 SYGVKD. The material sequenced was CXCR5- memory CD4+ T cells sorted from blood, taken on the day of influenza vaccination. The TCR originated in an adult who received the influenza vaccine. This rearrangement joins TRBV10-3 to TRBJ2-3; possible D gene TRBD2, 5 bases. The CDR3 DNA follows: TGTGCCATCAGTGAGGGGAGACTGCGCGGTACGCAGTATTTT. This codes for CAISEGRLRGTQYF.